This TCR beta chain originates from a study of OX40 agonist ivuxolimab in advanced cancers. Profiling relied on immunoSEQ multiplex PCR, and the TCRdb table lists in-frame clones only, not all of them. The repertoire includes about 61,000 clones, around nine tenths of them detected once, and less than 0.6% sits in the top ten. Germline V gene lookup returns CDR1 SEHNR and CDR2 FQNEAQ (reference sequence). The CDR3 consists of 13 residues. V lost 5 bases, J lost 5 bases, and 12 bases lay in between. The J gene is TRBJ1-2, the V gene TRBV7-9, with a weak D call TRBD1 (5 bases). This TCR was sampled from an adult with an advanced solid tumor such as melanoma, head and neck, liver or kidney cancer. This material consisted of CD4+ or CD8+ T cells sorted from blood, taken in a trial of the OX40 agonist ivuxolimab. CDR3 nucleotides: TGTGCCAGCAGCCAAGGGACGGATTATGGCTACACCTTC. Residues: CASSQGTDYGYTF.